This T cell receptor beta chain derives from a study of shared clonotypes between healthy human individuals. At the level of the study: Sampling drew on donors who were a couple of women and a few men aged 18 to 49.

Method: immunoSEQ multiplex PCR; TCRdb's copy keeps in-frame clones and lacks some. Found here are some 2.1 million clones, approximately 92% of them singletons; the top ten hold approximately 1.6%. In regard to this clone: What it binds is not known.

Naive CD8 cells were CD45RO-negative, positively selected for CCR7, excluding terminally differentiated effector memory CD45RA+ cells. Regarding the study as a whole: Larger richness was generally estimated for naive than memory subsets. Only blood was sampled, and tissue TCR repertoires likely differ from blood ones. For naive CD4 cells, approximately 4.7% of clonotypes were shared across a handful of donors.

Trimming took off 0 bases at V and 0 bases at J, with 12 bases between the two ends. CDR3 length equals 17 residues. Germline loops: CDR1 SGDLS, CDR2 YYNGEE. Material for sequencing was naive CD8+ T cells from PBMCs. The genes are TRBV9 and TRBJ2-2; possibly TRBD1 for D (6 bases). The clonotype was recovered from a man younger than 35 in good health. Some clones in this sample may be carry-over from other donors' samples. As DNA, the CDR3 is TGTGCCAGCAGCGTAGAAGGACAGCCTTCGAACACCGGGGAGCTGTTTTTT. Translated: CASSVEGQPSNTGELFF.